This record concerns one T cell receptor beta chain sequence. The sample is drawn from a study of patients and donors after allogeneic stem cell transplantation. This CDR3 comprises 13 residues. V shed 5 bases and J 1 base; nucleotides not matched to a gene: 3. Looked up from germline, CDR1 is SQVTM and CDR2 is ANQGSEA. Each CDR3 protein is one row after TCRdb ran MiXCR on the RT-PCR reads. The sample carries about 200,000 distinct CDR3 sequences, 41% recorded once. Input material: blood, either unsorted or a sorted T cell fraction (not recorded which). The chain uses TRBV29-1 and TRBJ1-1, with TRBD1 identical over 8 bases. This sequence was found in a human donor who was either an allogeneic HSCT recipient or a stem cell or donor lymphocyte infusion donor (not recorded which). It is not recorded whose cells these are; they may come from a transplant donor. CDR3 sequence: CSVPGTGNTEAFF. DNA of the CDR3: TGCAGCGTTCCCGGGACAGGGAACACTGAAGCTTTCTTT.